These 28 T cell receptor beta chains share one sample of origin, sequenced in a study of blood T cell repertoires in COVID-19 (dated by TCRdb to the early 2020s). The library was prepared using the immunoSEQ multiplex PCR assay. Imported from immuneACCESS, the table was reduced by TCRdb to in-frame sequences with V and J called. These copies leave out some clones; in studies compared against another copy, an unresolved V gene accounts for under half, and the cause of the remainder is not known. This sample comprises roughly 140,000 clones, roughly 85% of them detected only once. The biggest ten clones account for approximately 8% of the sample. Sequences were obtained from peripheral blood. The source is a woman aged 55-69 years with COVID-19, enrolled during active disease.

This clone was seen just once. V and J are TRBV18 and TRBJ2-3; 8 positions agree with TRBD2. Germline V gives CDR1 KGHSH, CDR2 LQKENI. V shed 2 bases and J 4 bases; nucleotides not matched to a gene: 8. The CDR3 has 16 residues. The CDR3 nucleotides read TGTGCCAGCTCACCAAATCCGGGACTAGAAGCAGATACGCAGTATTTT. Protein product: CASSPNPGLEADTQYF.

V and J are TRBV20-1 and TRBJ1-4; the match to TRBD1 covers 10 bases. The trim removed 3 bases at V and 6 bases at J, leaving 10 bases unmatched. CDR1 and CDR2 (germline): DFQATT, SNEGSKA (reference sequence). CDR3 length equals 16 residues. CDR3 in amino acids: CSASSRSTGGDEKLFF. The CDR3 DNA reads TGCAGTGCTAGTTCCCGGTCGACAGGGGGCGATGAAAAACTGTTTTTT.

The chain links TRBV10-3 to TRBJ2-7; 7 positions match TRBD1. V shed 0 bases and J 0 bases; nucleotides not matched to a gene: 5. Germline lookup yields CDR1 ENHRY and CDR2 SYGVKD. This CDR3 spans 16 amino acids. The CDR3 coding sequence is TGTGCCATCAGTGAGTCAGAGGGGACAGTCTCCTACGAGCAGTACTTC. This translates into CAISESEGTVSYEQYF.

V is TRBV5-6 and J is TRBJ2-1, with 7 bases matching TRBD1. In germline, CDR1 is SGHDT, CDR2 YYEEEE. J gave up 8 bases and V 3 bases, and 8 bases lay outside the gene matches. CDR3 length equals 14 residues. The CDR3 loop is CASSSPMTGYEQFF. In nucleotides, the CDR3 is TGTGCCAGCAGCTCCCCCATGACAGGGTATGAGCAGTTCTTC. Looking up the rest from reference TRBV5-6 and TRBJ2-1 gives the full variable domain: DAGVTQSPTHLIKTRGQQVTLRCSPKSGHDTVSWYQQALGQGPQFIFQYYEEEERQRGNFPDRFSGHQFPNYSSELNVNALLLGDSALYLCASSSPMTGYEQFFGPGTRLTVL.

This clone has just one count. The chain has TRBV28 and TRBJ2-1; 9 bases align to TRBD1. V was pared by 2 bases and J by 4 bases, with 0 bases of the junction left unmatched. CDR3 length: 14 residues. Germline V gives CDR1 MDHEN, CDR2 SYDVKM. The CDR3, as DNA: TGTGCCAGCAGTTTAGGGACAGGGTACAATGAGCAGTTCTTC. Translating gives CASSLGTGYNEQFF.

V is TRBV10-2 and J is TRBJ1-5; 10 bases are shared with TRBD1. This CDR3 region has 20 residues. The germline V gene encodes CDR1 WSHSY and CDR2 SAAADI. The V segment lost 6 bases and the J segment 0 bases; nucleotides outside the gene matches: 17. CDR3 amino acids: CASSPRYETGGSFSNQPQHF. In DNA, the CDR3 is TGCGCCAGCAGCCCCAGATACGAGACAGGGGGCTCCTTTAGCAATCAGCCCCAGCATTTT.

This rearrangement joins TRBV14 to TRBJ1-4; 9 positions match TRBD1. V lost 3 bases and J lost 7; bases outside the gene matches: 3. The V gene's germline CDR1 is SGHDN and CDR2 FVKESK. The length of the CDR3 is 14 residues. The CDR3 DNA follows: TGTGCCAGCAGCCACCCGGGACAGGGTGAAAAACTGTTTTTT. Its translation: CASSHPGQGEKLFF.

The chain carries TRBV6-5 and TRBJ1-1, with D possibly being TRBD1 (5 bases). The CDR3 totals 13 residues. The germline V and J ends were trimmed by 7 bases and 3 bases, with 12 bases remaining between them. Germline-derived CDR1 and CDR2 are MNHEY and SVGAGI. The chain's CDR3 is CASMGRGYTEAFF. Written as DNA, the CDR3 is TGTGCCAGCATGGGGAGGGGTTACACTGAAGCTTTCTTT.

The chain couples TRBV7-9 to TRBJ2-3; D is perhaps TRBD2 (6 bases). This CDR3 is built from 15 residues. Germline-derived CDR1 and CDR2 are SEHNR and FQNEAQ (reference sequence). Trimming cost V 5 bases and J 3 bases, with 15 bases left between them. CDR3 region: CASSPSGSPTDTQYF. CDR3 DNA: TGTGCCAGCAGCCCAAGCGGGTCCCCTACAGATACGCAGTATTTT.

Comment on this clone: Germline is not matched at one junction end, which may reflect a read error. The CDR3 DNA sequence: TGTGCTAGCAGCTTGACTACCGCTAGCACAGATACGCAGTATTTT. Translation gives CASSLTTASTDTQYF. The J gene is TRBJ2-3, the V gene TRBV7-7, with a weak D call TRBD2 (5 bases). The CDR3 loop spans 15 amino acids. Germline CDR1 SSHAT, CDR2 FNYEAQ (reference sequence).

This chain joins TRBV5-6 and TRBJ2-2; D might be TRBD2 (6 bases). The CDR3 covers 16 residues. CDR1 and CDR2 from the germline V gene are SGHDT and YYEEEE. The V end lost 4 bases, the J end lost 2 bases, and 15 bases lay between the germline ends. CDR3 loop: CASSRLVGRNTGELFF. The CDR3 region has the DNA TGTGCCAGCAGCCGACTAGTGGGACGTAACACCGGGGAGCTGTTTTTT.

V is TRBV5-1 and J is TRBJ2-3, with 14 bases aligning to TRBD2. Germline CDR1 reads SGHRS; CDR2 reads YFSETQ. Trimming removed 3 bases from V and 1 base from J; junction bases left unmatched: 7. This CDR3 spans 18 amino acids. CDR3 sequence: CASSSRPGLAGGTDTQYF. The CDR3 DNA is TGCGCCAGCAGCTCGCGACCGGGACTAGCGGGGGGCACAGATACGCAGTATTTT.

The rearrangement joins TRBV28 to TRBJ1-1; D is uncertain. From germline, CDR1 is MDHEN and CDR2 SYDVKM. The CDR3 runs 13 residues. Trimming cost V 7 bases and J 0 bases, with 9 bases left between them. As DNA, the CDR3 is TGTGCCAGCACAGAGAGGTTGAACACTGAAGCTTTCTTT. Translating gives CASTERLNTEAFF.

This clone has a single count. The chain employs TRBV5-1 and TRBJ2-3; TRBD2 matches at 8 bases. Trimming cost V 3 bases and J 2 bases; bases outside gene matches: 8. This CDR3 region has 16 residues. From germline, CDR1 is SGHRS and CDR2 YFSETQ. The CDR3 loop is CASSYRAGANTDTQYF. In DNA, the CDR3 is TGCGCCAGCAGCTACCGAGCGGGGGCCAACACAGATACGCAGTATTTT.

The J gene is TRBJ1-2, the V gene TRBV5-4, with 9 bases fitting TRBD1. With V trimmed by 4 bases and J by 4 bases, 5 bases remained unmatched. Germline assignment: CDR1 SGHNT and CDR2 YYREEE (reference sequence). The CDR3 spans 14 residues. The CDR3 DNA follows: TGTGCCAGCAGCCTGGGACAGGGTTTCTATGGCTACACCTTC. It specifies CASSLGQGFYGYTF.

The gene calls are TRBV5-1 and TRBJ2-5; the D is unclear. Germline-derived CDR1 and CDR2 are SGHRS and YFSETQ. With 0 bases removed from V and 2 bases from J, the gap between germline ends came to 17 bases. The CDR3 is 17 amino acids. The CDR3 sequence: CASSLAALSTSQETQYF. DNA for the CDR3: TGCGCCAGCAGCTTGGCCGCTCTATCGACTTCACAAGAGACCCAGTACTTC.

The rearrangement links TRBV7-8 to TRBJ2-1; D remains ambiguous. The germline gives CDR1 SGHVS, CDR2 FQNEAQ. V gave up 1 base and J gave up 10 bases, with 8 bases separating them. The CDR3 has 12 residues. In DNA, the CDR3 is TGTGCCAGCAGCTTAGGAGCAAAGGAGCAGTTCTTC. It codes for CASSLGAKEQFF.

The chain uses TRBV2 and TRBJ2-7; TRBD1 matches 10 bases. Germline V lookup: CDR1 SNHLY, CDR2 FYNNEI. The CDR3 totals 13 residues. Trimming removed 8 bases from V and 5 bases from J; junction bases left unmatched: 6. CDR3 sequence: CASPGTGDHEQYF. In DNA form, the CDR3 reads TGTGCCAGCCCTGGGACAGGGGACCACGAGCAGTACTTC.

The chain couples TRBV19 to TRBJ1-5; 7 bases are shared with TRBD1. J gave up 7 bases and V 4 bases, and 4 bases lay outside the gene matches. This CDR3 has 13 amino acids. Germline CDR1 is LNHDA and CDR2 is SQIVND (reference sequence). The CDR3 region has the DNA TGTGCCAGTAGTACACAGGGACAGCAGCCCCAGCATTTT. Residues: CASSTQGQQPQHF.

CDR3 in DNA: TGCGCCAGCAGCCAAGTCGCCGGGACAGGGGGGACTGAAGCTTTCTTT. Translated: CASSQVAGTGGTEAFF. The chain employs TRBV4-3 and TRBJ1-1; 11 bases agree with TRBD1. J lost 5 bases, V lost 1 base, and 6 bases had no gene match. Germline assignment: CDR1 LGHNA and CDR2 YSLEER. This CDR3 has 16 residues.

CDR3 sequence: CASSLSPGLSGNTIYF. Here the CDR3 DNA reads TGCGCCAGCAGCTTGTCCCCCGGGTTATCTGGAAACACCATATATTTT. J is TRBJ1-3 and V is TRBV5-1; D remains unclear. CDR3 length: 16 amino acids. The germline V gene encodes CDR1 SGHRS and CDR2 YFSETQ. The V gene lost 1 base and the J gene lost 1 base, with 12 bases spanning the gap.

This clone has more than one count but fewer than ten. This sequence joins TRBV30 and TRBJ2-1; D perhaps matches TRBD1 (5 bases). Trimming cost V 0 bases and J 0 bases, with 12 bases left between them. Per the germline V gene, CDR1 is GTSNPN and CDR2 is SVGIG (reference sequence). CDR3 length: 16 residues. This CDR3 is CAWSVRWGSSYNEQFF. CDR3 nucleotide sequence: TGTGCCTGGAGTGTACGATGGGGCAGCTCCTACAATGAGCAGTTCTTC.

The rearrangement links TRBV3-1 (or the pseudogene TRBV3-2) to TRBJ2-7; 9 nucleotides align to TRBD2. Germline V lookup: CDR1 LGHDT, CDR2 YNNKEL (reference sequence). V lost 0 bases and J lost 6; bases outside the gene matches: 12. The CDR3 spans 17 residues. CDR3 in amino acids: CASSQEWRGGPPGEQYF. DNA of the CDR3: TGTGCCAGCAGCCAAGAATGGCGGGGGGGCCCCCCGGGCGAGCAGTACTTC.

This sequence joins TRBV4-1 and TRBJ2-4; a possible D gene is TRBD2 (6 bases). Trimming stripped 3 bases from V and 1 base from J, with 10 bases between. The CDR3 sequence is 15 residues long. Germline V gives CDR1 MGHRA, CDR2 YSYEKL. This chain's CDR3 is CASSQGRGAKNIQYF. The DNA of the CDR3 is TGCGCCAGCAGCCAGGGCCGGGGGGCCAAAAACATTCAGTACTTC.

The chain recombines TRBV10-3 with TRBJ2-2; a possible D gene is TRBD1 (6 bases). The CDR3 consists of 14 residues. Germline V gene lookup returns CDR1 ENHRY and CDR2 SYGVKD. Trimming pared 5 bases from V and 4 bases from J, leaving 11 bases between. DNA for the CDR3: TGTGCCATCAGTACCGGGACAACCACCGGGGAGCTGTTTTTT. Translated: CAISTGTTTGELFF.

The rearrangement joins TRBV7-9 to TRBJ1-3; D is uncertain. CDR3 length equals 17 residues. Trimming pared 5 bases from V and 0 bases from J, leaving 17 bases between. The germline V gene encodes CDR1 SEHNR and CDR2 FQNEAQ (reference sequence). This CDR3 reads CASSPWEPEHSGNTIYF. The CDR3, as DNA: TGTGCCAGCAGCCCATGGGAGCCCGAGCACTCTGGAAACACCATATATTTT.

The chain is built from TRBV14 and TRBJ1-5; D gene ambiguous. The V gene's germline CDR1 is SGHDN and CDR2 FVKESK. CDR3 length: 13 amino acids. Trimming took 2 bases from V and 0 from J, leaving 2 bases between them. CDR3 sequence reads: CASSQYSNQPQHF. CDR3 DNA sequence: TGTGCCAGCAGCCAATATAGCAATCAGCCCCAGCATTTT.

The rearrangement uses TRBV28 and TRBJ1-5; a possible D gene is TRBD1 (5 bases). V lost 2 bases and J 7 bases, leaving 18 bases between the germline ends. CDR1 is MDHEN and CDR2 is SYDVKM in the germline V gene. There are 16 residues in the CDR3. For the CDR3, the DNA is TGTGCCAGCAGTTTAAGTCACAGGAGTTCCTTCCAGCCCCAGCATTTT. This sequence encodes CASSLSHRSSFQPQHF.